Presented here are 11 T cell receptor beta chains from one specimen sequenced in a study of regulatory T cells in long-lasting Graves disease. Libraries of TCR beta came from iRepertoire HTBI primers plus Arm-PCR of CDR3 regions. TCRdb analysed the multiplex PCR reads with MiXCR anew, one entry per CDR3 protein. The sample holds around 480,000 distinct CDR3 sequences, roughly a sixth seen once. Indicated time point: newly diagnosed GD, antithyroid drugs for less than 3 months. Preparation of the TCR library used RNA extracted from PBMCs. Separately, the same data were catalogued under a study of T cells in Graves' hyperthyroidism and ophthalmopathy.

The sequences come from peripheral blood mononuclear cells (PBMCs), collected at new diagnosis, from a patient treated with antithyroid drugs. These TCRs come from a woman aged 35 to 59 with Graves disease.

This clonotype was seen a handful of times. The chain uses TRBV5-1 and TRBJ1-1, with 9 bases fitting TRBD1. The J segment lost 4 bases and the V segment lost 7 bases, leaving 11 bases of the junction unmatched. The CDR3 extends over 15 amino acids. CDR1 and CDR2 from the germline V gene are SGHRS and YFSETQ. Written as DNA, the CDR3 is TGCGCCAGCTGGACAGGGGAGAGGTGGGGCACTGAAGCTTTCTTT. This translates into CASWTGERWGTEAFF.

The chain combines TRBV5-1 with TRBJ2-7; TRBD2 matches at 7 bases. V shed 0 bases and J 5 bases; nucleotides not matched to a gene: 2. Germline loops: CDR1 SGHRS, CDR2 YFSETQ. The CDR3 is 13 residues long. The CDR3, as DNA: TGCGCCAGCAGCTTGGGGGGGGGACACGAGCAGTACTTC. This encodes CASSLGGGHEQYF. The variable domain in full, with the rest retrieved from reference TRBV5-1 and TRBJ2-7, is KAGVTQTPRYLIKTRGQQVTLSCSPISGHRSVSWYQQTPGQGLQFLFEYFSETQRNKGNFPGRFSGRQFSNSRSEMNVSTLELGDSALYLCASSLGGGHEQYFGPGTRLTVT.

This clonotype was picked up many times. The chain employs TRBV28 and TRBJ1-1; D is unclear. Germline V lookup: CDR1 MDHEN, CDR2 SYDVKM. The CDR3 is made up of 16 amino acids. The V end lost 8 bases, the J end lost 6 bases, and 25 bases lay between the germline ends. The DNA for the CDR3 is TGTGCCAGCCCGCCCCCTTCCTACAATCTGGATCCTGAAGCTTTCTTT. This translates into CASPPPSYNLDPEAFF.

The chain uses TRBV7-9 and TRBJ2-7; D is possibly TRBD2 (6 bases). With 3 bases removed from V and 0 bases from J, the gap between germline ends came to 18 bases. From germline, CDR1 is SEHNR and CDR2 FQNEAQ (reference sequence). This CDR3 spans 17 amino acids. The CDR3 spells CASSFPGLSAFSYEQYF. As DNA, the CDR3 is TGTGCCAGCAGCTTTCCGGGACTGTCGGCCTTCTCCTACGAGCAGTACTTC.

The chain joins TRBV6-5 to TRBJ2-2; tentative D call: TRBD2 (5 bases). CDR1 is MNHEY and CDR2 is SVGAGI in the germline V gene. This CDR3 region has 14 residues. V shed 0 bases and J shed 7 bases, with 9 bases lying between them. CDR3 nucleotides: TGTGCCAGCAGTTACTCGAGCGGTGGCGGGGAGCTGTTTTTT. Protein: CASSYSSGGGELFF.

This clonotype was seen a few times. V is TRBV28 and J is TRBJ1-2; D is uncertain. The V gene lost 7 bases and the J gene lost 0 bases, with 12 bases spanning the gap. The CDR3 contains 14 residues. Germline CDR1 reads MDHEN; CDR2 reads SYDVKM. CDR3 DNA sequence: TGTGCCAGCACCCCCGGGGTTGCTAACTATGGCTACACCTTC. Protein sequence: CASTPGVANYGYTF.

This clonotype came up a few times. V and J are TRBV7-3 and TRBJ2-1; 15 bases fit TRBD2. CDR3 length: 16 residues. Trimming cost V 4 bases and J 9 bases; bases outside gene matches: 7. CDR1 and CDR2 (germline): SGHTA, FQGTGA. CDR3: CASSSGLAGGISEQFF. CDR3 coding DNA: TGTGCCAGCAGCTCCGGACTAGCGGGGGGGATAAGTGAGCAGTTCTTC.

The rearrangement joins TRBV6-1 to TRBJ2-3, with TRBD1 identical over 7 bases. CDR3 size: 15 residues. The germline V gene encodes CDR1 MNHNS and CDR2 SASEGT. Trimming removed 5 bases from V and 0 bases from J; junction bases left unmatched: 5. CDR3 region: CASSQRQGSTDTQYF. In DNA form, the CDR3 reads TGTGCCAGCAGTCAACGACAGGGCAGCACAGATACGCAGTATTTT.

The gene calls are TRBV7-9 and TRBJ1-3, with TRBD1 matching 7 bases. CDR3 length equals 16 residues. The J segment lost 0 bases and the V segment lost 4 bases, leaving 6 bases of the junction unmatched. Germline V gives CDR1 SEHNR, CDR2 FQNEAQ (reference sequence). The CDR3 DNA reads as TGTGCCAGCAGCTCCACAGACAGGGTCTCTGGAAACACCATATATTTT. Residues: CASSSTDRVSGNTIYF. Drawing the rest from reference TRBV7-9 and TRBJ1-3, the complete variable domain is DTGVSQNPRHKITKRGQNVTFRCDPISEHNRLYWYRQTLGQGPEFLTYFQNEAQLEKSRLLSDRFSAERPKGSFSTLEIQRTEQGDSAMYLCASSSTDRVSGNTIYFGEGSWLTVV.

This chain connects TRBV4-1 to TRBJ1-1, with D hard to call. The CDR3 spans 16 residues. The germline CDR1 and CDR2 sequences are MGHRA and YSYEKL. V was clipped by 4 bases and J by 0 bases, with 15 bases between them. The DNA of the CDR3 is TGCGCCAGCAGCCTAAGGGTGGACGGAATGAACACTGAAGCTTTCTTT. Residues: CASSLRVDGMNTEAFF.

In this sample, this clonotype turned up many times. The chain couples TRBV12-3 or TRBV12-4 to TRBJ2-5, with 9 bases aligning to TRBD1. The CDR3 consists of 18 residues. V lost 4 bases, J lost 4 bases, and 16 bases stayed unmatched. The CDR3 sequence: CASSSIPSPGQGRETQYF. The CDR3 coding sequence is TGTGCCAGCAGTTCCATCCCCTCGCCGGGACAGGGACGAGAGACCCAGTACTTC.